The sequence of this T cell receptor beta chain was determined in a study of beta chain features in type 1 diabetes. In the study overall: Examination of sorted cells across all samples involved more than 100,000,000 cells.

Overall study findings and caveats: Within patients, naive, central memory and Treg TCRB repertoires seemed more similar than within healthy donors. Sequencing used cDNA, and cells with high TCR expression could therefore be over-represented.

All of the isolated RNA was reverse transcribed, so expressed TCRB transcripts were sequenced. Libraries were prepared by immunoSEQ multiplex PCR; TCRdb keeps only in-frame clonotypes and omits some of them. The sample consists of a few hundred thousand clones, 14% of them appearing once. To note about this clone: Its antigen remains unknown.

Germline CDR1 and CDR2: MGHDK and SYGVNS. The length of the CDR3 is 12 residues. V lost 4 bases to trimming and J lost 3 bases, with 7 bases between them. J is TRBJ2-7 and V is TRBV25-1; D remains unclear. The sample consisted of central memory CD4+ T cells from blood. This TCR was recovered from a man aged 30 to 39 in good health. CDR3 coding DNA: TGTGCCAGCAGTGGAGGAGTCTACGAGCAGTACGTC. Amino acids: CASSGGVYEQYV.